Presented here are 25 T cell receptor beta chains from one specimen sequenced in a study of identical twins. TCRdb re-called the 5' RACE reads with MiXCR, one entry per CDR3 protein. The sample has about 490,000 distinct CDR3 sequences; about 15% are singletons. The sample was also reused in another study, on yellow fever vaccine responses in identical twins.

The sample consisted of CD4+ T cells sorted from blood. These receptor sequences come from a woman younger than 30 in good health.

A word on this clonotype: This may arise from a read error, as a much more abundant clone is one base away. The chain employs TRBV11-1 and TRBJ2-1; TRBD2 matches at 8 bases. This CDR3 has 16 residues. Per the germline V gene, CDR1 is SGHAT and CDR2 is FQDESV (reference sequence). J lost 9 bases, V lost 4 bases, and 14 bases had no gene match. The CDR3 spells CASSSARLPGGGEQFF. The CDR3 bases are TGTGCCAGCAGCTCAGCTAGACTCCCGGGAGGGGGTGAGCAGTTCTTC.

V is TRBV12-3 or TRBV12-4 and J is TRBJ1-1; unclear D gene. With 3 bases removed from V and 5 bases from J, the gap between germline ends came to 10 bases. The CDR3 totals 13 residues. The CDR3 is CASSLKGRTEAFF. CDR3 bases: TGTGCCAGCAGTTTGAAGGGAAGGACTGAAGCTTTCTTT.

This clonotype was observed a few times. J is TRBJ2-1 and V is TRBV5-1; a weak D match, TRBD2 (6 bases). The CDR3 has 13 residues. Germline lookup yields CDR1 SGHRS and CDR2 YFSETQ. V was cut by 4 bases and J by 4 bases, with 9 bases left in between. The CDR3 bases are TGCGCCAGCAGCACCGGGACTTACAATGAGCAGTTCTTC. This sequence encodes CASSTGTYNEQFF.

The chain carries TRBV7-3 and TRBJ2-1; 7 bases align to TRBD2. The CDR3 totals 16 residues. Germline loops: CDR1 SGHTA, CDR2 FQGTGA. V was pared by 1 base and J by 3 bases, with 6 bases of the junction left unmatched. The CDR3 region is CASSLSSSGIYNEQFF. CDR3 bases: TGTGCCAGCAGCTTAAGTTCTAGCGGCATCTACAATGAGCAGTTCTTC.

At least ten counts were recorded for this clonotype. The chain recombines TRBV12-3 or TRBV12-4 with TRBJ2-7; TRBD1 matches at 7 bases. V was clipped by 6 bases and J by 0 bases; unmatched bases: 5. The CDR3 has 14 amino acids. The CDR3 bases are TGTGCCAGCAGCCGGGGACAGAGCTCCTACGAGCAGTACTTC. Translation gives CASSRGQSSYEQYF.

In this sample, this clonotype turned up a few times. V is TRBV5-1 and J is TRBJ2-3; tentatively, D is TRBD1 or TRBD2 (6 bases each). Trimming stripped 4 bases from V and 4 bases from J, with 16 bases between. The CDR3 spans 15 residues. Germline lookup yields CDR1 SGHRS and CDR2 YFSETQ. The CDR3 spells CASSEEGGRPDTQYF. CDR3 DNA sequence: TGCGCCAGCAGCGAGGAAGGGGGGCGGCCAGATACGCAGTATTTT.

The CDR3 sequence: CAISGKGLRDTEAFF. For the CDR3, the DNA is TGTGCCATCAGTGGTAAGGGGCTCCGGGACACTGAAGCTTTCTTT. The chain employs TRBV10-3 and TRBJ1-1; D is possibly TRBD1 (5 bases). Germline CDR1 ENHRY, CDR2 SYGVKD. V was cut by 4 bases and J by 3 bases, with 15 bases left in between. The CDR3 length is 15 residues.

This clonotype was seen more than once but under ten times. The chain has TRBV20-1 and TRBJ1-1; TRBD1 matches at 7 bases. Germline loops: CDR1 DFQATT, CDR2 SNEGSKA (reference sequence). The CDR3 is 15 amino acids. Unmatched junction bases numbered 5, after V lost 0 bases and J lost 1 base. For the CDR3, the DNA is TGCAGTGCTAGAGATACAGGGGCCTCGAACACTGAAGCTTTCTTT. This sequence encodes CSARDTGASNTEAFF.

This clonotype has at least ten counts. The CDR3: CSVPGQQYV. As DNA, the CDR3 is TGCAGTGTCCCGGGACAGCAGTACGTC. The rearrangement links TRBV20-1 to TRBJ2-7, with D perhaps given as TRBD1 or TRBD2 (5 bases each). The length of the CDR3 is 9 residues. The V gene lost 7 bases and the J gene lost 8 bases, with 9 bases spanning the gap. The germline CDR1 and CDR2 sequences are DFQATT and SNEGSKA (reference sequence).

This clonotype has only a few counts. The DNA of the CDR3 is TGTGCCAGCAGCTTGTTTCGGGATCAGCCCCAGCATTTT. Its protein product is CASSLFRDQPQHF. This rearrangement joins TRBV5-6 to TRBJ1-5, with D uncertain. CDR1 and CDR2 (germline): SGHDT, YYEEEE. The CDR3 has 13 residues. Trimming removed 1 base from V and 5 bases from J, with 7 bases in between.

The chain has TRBV18 and TRBJ2-1; 8 bases fit TRBD2. Germline loops: CDR1 KGHSH, CDR2 LQKENI. Trimming took 6 bases from V and 8 from J; bases not matched to a gene: 15. This CDR3 spans 16 amino acids. As DNA, the CDR3 is TGTGCCAGCTCCCCTGTGAGCGGGAGTAGCTTATATGAGCAGTTCTTC. Translation gives CASSPVSGSSLYEQFF.

This clonotype was counted a few times. This chain links TRBV28 with TRBJ2-3; TRBD2 matches at 10 bases. Germline V gives CDR1 MDHEN, CDR2 SYDVKM. The CDR3 totals 15 residues. J was trimmed by 4 bases and V by 7 bases; bases with no gene match: 8. As DNA, the CDR3 is TGTGCCAGCATTTTTAGCGGGGGGAGGCCAGATACGCAGTATTTT. Translated, it gives CASIFSGGRPDTQYF.

This clonotype appeared a few times. This chain joins TRBV5-1 and TRBJ2-7, with 10 nucleotides matching TRBD1. V was pared by 4 bases and J by 6 bases, with 10 bases of the junction left unmatched. The CDR3 has 15 amino acids. Germline values: CDR1 SGHRS, CDR2 YFSETQ. CDR3 loop: CASSPGGTGVFEQYV. The CDR3 DNA reads TGCGCCAGCAGCCCAGGCGGGACAGGGGTTTTCGAGCAGTACGTC.

This clonotype was counted a few times. The chain is built from TRBV4-2 and TRBJ1-5; 9 nucleotides align to TRBD1. The CDR3 contains 15 residues. The germline V gene has CDR1 LGHNA and CDR2 YNFKEQ. V shed 5 bases, J shed 5 bases, and the junction held 7 bases outside the gene matches. The CDR3 DNA follows: TGTGCCAGCAGCTTGAAACAGGGGGCAGATCAGCCCCAGCATTTT. This sequence encodes CASSLKQGADQPQHF.

In its sample, this clonotype was seen a few times. The rearrangement uses TRBV10-3 and TRBJ2-1, with unresolved D. The CDR3 length is 12 residues. Germline-derived CDR1 and CDR2 are ENHRY and SYGVKD. Trimming left V 8 bases short and J 4 bases short, with 9 bases between. CDR3 DNA sequence: TGTGCCATCGGAAGAATTTACAATGAGCAGTTCTTC. Translation: CAIGRIYNEQFF.

The rearrangement uses TRBV27 and TRBJ1-4; 8 nucleotides match TRBD1. This CDR3 is 15 amino acids long. Unmatched junction bases numbered 6, after V lost 3 bases and J lost 6 bases. CDR1 and CDR2 from the germline V gene are MNHEY and SMNVEV (reference sequence). DNA of the CDR3: TGTGCCAGCAGTTTTGGACAGGGCGGAGATGAAAAACTGTTTTTT. Encoded protein: CASSFGQGGDEKLFF.

The rearrangement joins TRBV18 to TRBJ2-3; D unclear. CDR1 is KGHSH and CDR2 is LQKENI in the germline V gene. The CDR3 is made up of 13 amino acids. V was clipped by 1 base and J by 2 bases, with 4 bases between them. The CDR3, as DNA: TGTGCCAGCTCACCACAGACCACAGATACGCAGTATTTT. Amino acids: CASSPQTTDTQYF.

V and J are TRBV7-8 and TRBJ2-1; 7 bases map to TRBD1. This CDR3 is built from 16 residues. The junction had 3 bases not matched to a gene; V was cut back by 1 base and J by 0 bases. Germline V lookup: CDR1 SGHVS, CDR2 FQNEAQ. For the CDR3, the DNA is TGTGCCAGCAGCTTAGGGTCAGGGGGCTCCTACAATGAGCAGTTCTTC. Encoded protein: CASSLGSGGSYNEQFF. Based on the CDR3 plus reference TRBV7-8 and TRBJ2-1, the full variable domain is GAGVSQSPRYKVAKRGQDVALRCDPISGHVSLFWYQQALGQGPEFLTYFQNEAQLDKSGLPSDRFFAERPEGSVSTLKIQRTQQEDSAVYLCASSLGSGGSYNEQFFGPGTRLTVL.

This clonotype was counted between two and nine times. This chain connects TRBV3-1 to TRBJ1-2; 7 positions agree with TRBD1. V trimming: 2 bases; J trimming: 6 bases; junction bases outside the gene matches: 6. Germline V CDR1 and CDR2: LGHDT, YNNKEL (reference sequence). The CDR3 is 14 amino acids. As DNA, the CDR3 is TGTGCCAGCAGCCAACTACAGGGGAGGGATGGCTACACCTTC. Translated: CASSQLQGRDGYTF.

The CDR3 nucleotides read TGTGCCAGCAGTGATGGGCGTATCTCCAGCACAGATACGCAGTATTTT. Its translation: CASSDGRISSTDTQYF. V and J are TRBV2 and TRBJ2-3; D call uncertain. The CDR3 spans 16 residues. Germline V gene lookup returns CDR1 SNHLY and CDR2 FYNNEI. Trimming stripped 3 bases from V and 0 bases from J, with 13 bases between.

The chain recombines TRBV24-1 with TRBJ2-5; the D gene is possibly TRBD2 (6 bases). The CDR3 spans 15 residues. V shed 4 bases and J shed 3 bases, with 14 bases lying between them. The germline V gene encodes CDR1 KGHDR and CDR2 SFDVKD. CDR3 region: CATSEPAGPEETQYF. CDR3 nucleotides: TGTGCCACCAGTGAACCAGCGGGCCCAGAAGAGACCCAGTACTTC.

V and J are TRBV20-1 and TRBJ2-1; D is unresolved. The CDR3 is 12 residues long. Trimming removed 2 bases from V and 10 bases from J, with 12 bases in between. From germline, CDR1 is DFQATT and CDR2 SNEGSKA (reference sequence). This chain's CDR3 is CSARPFSVEQFF. CDR3 DNA: TGCAGTGCTAGACCCTTCAGCGTGGAGCAGTTCTTC.

The table lists this clonotype with a few counts. This sequence joins TRBV24-1 and TRBJ2-5; TRBD2 might be the D (6 bases). Trimming pared 5 bases from V and 5 bases from J, leaving 11 bases between. The CDR3 runs to 13 residues. Germline-derived CDR1 and CDR2 are KGHDR and SFDVKD. The CDR3 region is CATSGPSAETQYF. As DNA, the CDR3 is TGTGCCACCAGTGGGCCTAGCGCTGAGACCCAGTACTTC.

This clonotype was detected only a few times. J is TRBJ2-5 and V is TRBV7-3; 8 bases are shared with TRBD1. V lost 0 bases and J lost 5; bases outside the gene matches: 5. The CDR3 loop spans 15 amino acids. Germline assignment: CDR1 SGHTA and CDR2 FQGTGA. The CDR3 DNA reads TGTGCCAGCAGCTTAACAGGACAGGGATCGGAGACCCAGTACTTC. Amino acids: CASSLTGQGSETQYF.

The chain joins TRBV11-2 to TRBJ2-5; D is perhaps TRBD1 (5 bases). Germline-derived CDR1 and CDR2 are SGHAT and FQNNGV. This CDR3 region has 13 residues. Trimming pared 6 bases from V and 1 base from J, leaving 9 bases between. DNA of the CDR3: TGTGCCAGCAGAAGTACAGGCCAAGAGACCCAGTACTTC. Residues: CASRSTGQETQYF.